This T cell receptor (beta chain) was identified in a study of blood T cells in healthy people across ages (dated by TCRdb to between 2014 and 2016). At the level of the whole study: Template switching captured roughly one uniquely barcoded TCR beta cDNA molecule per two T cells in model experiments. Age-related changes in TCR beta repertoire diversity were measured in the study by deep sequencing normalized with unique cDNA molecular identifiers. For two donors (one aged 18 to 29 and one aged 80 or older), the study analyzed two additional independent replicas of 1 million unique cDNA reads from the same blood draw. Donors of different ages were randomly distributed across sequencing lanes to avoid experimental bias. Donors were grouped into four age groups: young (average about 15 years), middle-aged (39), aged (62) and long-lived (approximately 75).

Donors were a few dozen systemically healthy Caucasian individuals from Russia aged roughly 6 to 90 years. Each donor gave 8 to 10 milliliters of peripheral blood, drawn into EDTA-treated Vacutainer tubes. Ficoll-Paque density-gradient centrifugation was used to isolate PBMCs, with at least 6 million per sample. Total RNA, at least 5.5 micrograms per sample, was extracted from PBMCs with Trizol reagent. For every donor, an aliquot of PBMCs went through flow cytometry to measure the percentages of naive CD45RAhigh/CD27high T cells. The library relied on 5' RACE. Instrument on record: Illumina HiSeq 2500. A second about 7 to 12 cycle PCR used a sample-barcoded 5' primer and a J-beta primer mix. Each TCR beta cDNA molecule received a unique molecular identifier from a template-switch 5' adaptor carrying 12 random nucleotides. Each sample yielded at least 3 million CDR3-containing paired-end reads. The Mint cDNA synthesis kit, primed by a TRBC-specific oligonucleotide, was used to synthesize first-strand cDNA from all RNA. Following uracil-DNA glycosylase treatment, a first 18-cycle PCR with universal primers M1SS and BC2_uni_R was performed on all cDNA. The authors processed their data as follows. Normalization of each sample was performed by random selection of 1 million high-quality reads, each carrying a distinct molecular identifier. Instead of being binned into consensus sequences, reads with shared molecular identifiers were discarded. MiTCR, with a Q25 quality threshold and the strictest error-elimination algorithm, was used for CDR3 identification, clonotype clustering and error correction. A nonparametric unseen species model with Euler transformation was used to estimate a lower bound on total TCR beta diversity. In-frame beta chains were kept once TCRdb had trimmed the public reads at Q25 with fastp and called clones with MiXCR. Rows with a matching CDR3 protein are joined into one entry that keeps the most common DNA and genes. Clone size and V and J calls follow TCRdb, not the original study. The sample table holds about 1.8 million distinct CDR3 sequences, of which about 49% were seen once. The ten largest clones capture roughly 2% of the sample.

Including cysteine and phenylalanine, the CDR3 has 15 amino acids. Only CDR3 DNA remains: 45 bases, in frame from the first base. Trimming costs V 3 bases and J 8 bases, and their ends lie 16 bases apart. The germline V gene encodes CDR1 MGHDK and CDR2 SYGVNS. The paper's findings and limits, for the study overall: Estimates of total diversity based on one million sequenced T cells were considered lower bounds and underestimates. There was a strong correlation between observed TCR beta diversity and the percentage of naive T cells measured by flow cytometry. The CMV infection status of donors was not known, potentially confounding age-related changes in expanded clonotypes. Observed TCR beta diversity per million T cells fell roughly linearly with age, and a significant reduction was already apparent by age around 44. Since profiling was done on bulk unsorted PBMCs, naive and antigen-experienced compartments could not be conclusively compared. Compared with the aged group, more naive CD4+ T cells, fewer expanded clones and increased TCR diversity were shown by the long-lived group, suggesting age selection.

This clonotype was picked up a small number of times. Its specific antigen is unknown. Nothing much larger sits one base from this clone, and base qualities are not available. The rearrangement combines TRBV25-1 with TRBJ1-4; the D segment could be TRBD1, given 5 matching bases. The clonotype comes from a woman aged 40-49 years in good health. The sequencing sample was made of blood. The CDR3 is CASSDPQGREEKLFF. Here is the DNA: TGTGCCAGCAGTGACCCTCAGGGAAGGGAGGAAAAACTGTTTTTT.